The rows below give T cell receptor beta chains drawn from one sample of a study of shared clonotypes between healthy human individuals. Sequencing was performed with immunoSEQ multiplex PCR; in TCRdb, only in-frame clones are kept and a portion is missing. The data show millions of clones, 93% seen once. Material: naive CD8+ T cells from PBMCs. These TCRs come from a man in his late teens or twenties in good health. Some clones in this sample may be carry-over from other donors' samples. Each CDR3 is given with its conserved first and last residue. D genes are given only for firm matches. Size values are once, few and many counts, or a class for expanded clones, and some rows have none.

size	D	V	J	DNA	CDR3
NA	TRBD1	TRBV28	TRBJ2-2	TGTGCCAGCAGTTTATTGTCACAGGGGGTCCTCACCGGGGAGCTGTTTTTT	CASSLLSQGVLTGELFF
NA	TRBD2	TRBV29-1	TRBJ2-3	TGCAGCGTTGTAGGAGGGTCTAGCGGGAGGGCGCCCACAGATACGCAGTATTTT	CSVVGGSSGRAPTDTQYF
NA	NA	TRBV11-2	TRBJ1-3	TGTGCCAGCAGCCCGAAGGAGGGGAGGTCTGGAAACACCATATATTTT	CASSPKEGRSGNTIYF
NA	NA	TRBV9	TRBJ2-2	TGTGCCAGCAGCCCCCTCGGAGGCGGGGAGCTGTTTTTT	CASSPLGGGELFF
NA	NA	TRBV27	TRBJ2-4	TGTGCCAGCAGTTTAGCGCACGACGGATCGCTAGGAGCCAAAAACATTCAGTACTTC	CASSLAHDGSLGAKNIQYF
NA	TRBD1	TRBV5-1	TRBJ2-3	TGCGCCAGCAGCTTTCACAGGGGGGGCACAGATACGCAGTATTTT	CASSFHRGGTDTQYF
NA	NA	TRBV2	TRBJ2-1	TGTGCCAGCAGTGAAGTACGTAGGGTCAATGAGCAGTTCTTC	CASSEVRRVNEQFF
NA	NA	TRBV25-1	TRBJ1-1	TGTGCCAGCAGTGATGGACCGGCTGAAGCTTTCTTT	CASSDGPAEAFF
NA	NA	TRBV5-1	TRBJ2-7	TGCGCCAGCAGCTTGTCCGCGACAAACTCCTACGAGCAGTACTTC	CASSLSATNSYEQYF
NA	TRBD1	TRBV11-2	TRBJ1-1	TGTGCCAGCAGCCTAACAGGGGTGAGGACTGAAGCTTTCTTT	CASSLTGVRTEAFF
NA	NA	TRBV6-6	TRBJ2-7	TGTGCCAGCAGTTACGCAGAGGACGAGCAGTACTTC	CASSYAEDEQYF
NA	NA	TRBV19	TRBJ2-7	TGTGCCAGTAGTATAGCGAGGCATTCCAGCTACGAGCAGTACTTC	CASSIARHSSYEQYF
once	TRBD2	TRBV28	TRBJ2-1	TGTGCCAGCAGTTTCCCGTACAAGCGGGAGCCTCGGGATGAGCAGTTCTTC	CASSFPYKREPRDEQFF
NA	NA	TRBV27	TRBJ2-7	TGTGCCAGCAGCCAGAATCGGGGCGAGCAGTACTTC	CASSQNRGEQYF
few	NA	TRBV27	TRBJ1-1	TGTGCCAGCAGTTTAATGCCAGTGAACACTGAAGCTTTCTTT	CASSLMPVNTEAFF
NA	NA	TRBV4-1	TRBJ1-2	TGCGCCAGCAGCCCAGAGGGGGTGTGGGGCTATGGCTACACCTTC	CASSPEGVWGYGYTF
NA	NA	TRBV27	TRBJ1-4	TGTGCCAGCCGAACCCGGGCCTCCGCGGAAAAACTGTTTTTT	CASRTRASAEKLFF
NA	TRBD1	TRBV28	TRBJ1-4	TGTGCCAGCAGTTTGGACAGGGTCGATGAAAAACTGTTTTTT	CASSLDRVDEKLFF
once	TRBD2	TRBV10-3	TRBJ2-1	TGTGCCATCAGTGAGTCGGTTAGCGGGGCGTACAATGAGCAGTTCTTC	CAISESVSGAYNEQFF
NA	NA	TRBV7-6	TRBJ2-7	TGTGCCAGCAGCTTAGGGGCGGGGGCTTTCTACGAGCAGTACTTC	CASSLGAGAFYEQYF
NA	NA	TRBV10-3	TRBJ2-7	TGTGCCATCAGTCGAGCTAGCGAGACCTACGAGCAGTACTTC	CAISRASETYEQYF
NA	NA	TRBV15	TRBJ2-5	TGTGCCACCAGCAATACTTTTTCCGCAGAGACCCAGTACTTC	CATSNTFSAETQYF
NA	TRBD2	TRBV7-8	TRBJ2-1	TGTGCCAGCAGCTTGACTAGCGGGGTTAACAATGAGCAGTTCTTC	CASSLTSGVNNEQFF